This T cell receptor (beta chain) comes out of a study of tumor and adjacent non-tumor tissue in lung cancer. General observations from the study: Tumor TCR diversity, when higher, was linked to shorter survival. TCR diversity was significantly greater in tumor than normal lung tissue. Tumor repertoires had a smaller top 100 clone share than normal lung.

Germline V gives CDR1 SQVTM, CDR2 ANQGSEA. This CDR3 has 13 residues. RNA was extracted from bulk tissue without any cell sorting. Three rounds of nested PCR, following a modified ARM-PCR protocol, produced the TCRbeta library. TCRdb re-called the multiplex PCR reads through MiXCR, storing one row per CDR3 protein. The profile shows 91,000 or so distinct CDR3 sequences, 67% of them singletons. Turning to this clonotype: The antigen is unknown. One junction end does not reproduce the germline sequence, and a read error may be involved.

This TCR was sampled from a man between 60 and 75 years old with non-small cell lung cancer. The rearrangement joins TRBV29-1 to TRBJ2-1, with a weak D call TRBD1 (5 bases). Sequencing was carried out using lung tumor tissue. The CDR3 protein is CNVDGQGGNEQFF. The CDR3 DNA is TGTAACGTTGACGGTCAGGGTGGTAATGAGCAGTTCTTC.